Presented here are 32 T cell receptor beta chains from one specimen sequenced in a study of control samples from healthy donors and cancer patients. Measured with immunoSEQ multiplex PCR; TCRdb has only the in-frame clones, and not every one. This table holds about 83,000 clones, 90% to 95% found once. The sequenced sample consisted of blood. These receptors were obtained from a man in his fifties or sixties in good health.

This chain joins TRBV7-2 and TRBJ2-1; 7 bases fit TRBD1. CDR1 and CDR2 from the germline V gene are SGHTA and FQGNSA. The CDR3 sequence is 12 residues long. V shed 3 bases and J 8 bases; nucleotides not matched to a gene: 1. This CDR3 is CASSFDRDEQFF. Written as DNA, the CDR3 is TGTGCCAGCAGCTTCGACAGGGATGAGCAGTTCTTC.

This clone appeared once. The chain employs TRBV4-1 and TRBJ2-3, with TRBD1 identical over 8 bases. From germline, CDR1 is MGHRA and CDR2 YSYEKL. This CDR3 comprises 15 residues. The junction had 5 bases not matched to a gene; V was cut back by 3 bases and J by 3 bases. This CDR3 reads CASSHLGQGTDTQYF. CDR3 nucleotides: TGCGCCAGCAGCCACCTAGGACAGGGTACAGATACGCAGTATTTT.

CDR3: CATRDRVYNEQFF. Here the CDR3 DNA reads TGTGCCACCAGAGATAGGGTTTACAATGAGCAGTTCTTC. The rearrangement links TRBV24-1 to TRBJ2-1; D call uncertain. The length of the CDR3 is 13 residues. Germline lookup yields CDR1 KGHDR and CDR2 SFDVKD. V dropped 7 bases and J dropped 4 bases, with 10 bases sitting between them.

The chain has TRBV2 and TRBJ1-1; D remains unclear. Per germline, CDR1 SNHLY and CDR2 FYNNEI. The CDR3 has 12 amino acids. V lost 1 base, J lost 8 bases, and 8 bases lay in between. The CDR3 spells CASSEGGVEAFF. The CDR3 DNA reads TGTGCCAGCAGTGAAGGAGGAGTCGAAGCTTTCTTT.

The rearrangement links TRBV10-3 to TRBJ1-2; 11 bases agree with TRBD1. The V segment lost 8 bases and the J segment 7 bases; nucleotides outside the gene matches: 6. CDR3 length: 13 residues. Germline CDR1 is ENHRY and CDR2 is SYGVKD. DNA for the CDR3: TGTGCCATCGGACAGGGGGCGCAAGGTGGCTACACCTTC. The encoded protein is CAIGQGAQGGYTF.

The gene calls are TRBV12-1 and TRBJ2-1; TRBD2 was called by the table and not checked on the DNA. TRBV12-1 is recorded as a pseudogene. CDR3 length: 14 amino acids. The CDR3 region is CASSVGSSYNEQFF. The CDR3 bases are TGTGCCAGCAGCGTCGGGAGCTCCTACAATGAGCAGTTCTTC.

The chain joins TRBV5-1 to TRBJ2-7, with D tentatively TRBD1 or TRBD2 (6 bases each). The germline CDR1 and CDR2 sequences are SGHRS and YFSETQ. This CDR3 has 15 residues. The V and J ends lost 4 bases and 5 bases respectively, with 19 bases between them. The CDR3 is CASSQDGGFGHEQYF. The CDR3 nucleotides are TGCGCCAGCAGCCAAGACGGGGGCTTTGGCCACGAGCAGTACTTC.

The genes are TRBV19 and TRBJ2-7, with 13 bases identical to TRBD2. V lost 6 bases and J lost 1; bases outside the gene matches: 3. This CDR3 has 15 amino acids. CDR1 LNHDA and CDR2 SQIVND come from the germline V gene (reference sequence). CDR3 coding DNA: TGTGCCAGTAGCCGGACTAGCGGGGGTTCCTACGAGCAGTACTTC. It is translated as CASSRTSGGSYEQYF. The full variable domain, its missing parts supplied by reference TRBV19 and TRBJ2-7, is DGGITQSPKYLFRKEGQNVTLSCEQNLNHDAMYWYRQDPGQGLRLIYYSQIVNDFQKGDIAEGYSVSREKKESFPLTVTSAQKNPTAFYLCASSRTSGGSYEQYFGPGTRLTVT.

The chain uses TRBV20-1 and TRBJ1-2; 10 bases map to TRBD1. Per germline, CDR1 DFQATT and CDR2 SNEGSKA (reference sequence). Trimming took 3 bases from V and 5 from J; bases not matched to a gene: 3. CDR3 size: 13 residues. The chain's CDR3 is CSASGQGVYGYTF. The CDR3 bases are TGCAGTGCTAGTGGACAGGGGGTTTATGGCTACACCTTC.

This clone turned up a few times. J is TRBJ2-7 and V is TRBV4-1; the D is unclear. Trimming left V 1 base short and J 2 bases short, with 6 bases between. Germline V gene sequence: CDR1 MGHRA, CDR2 YSYEKL. This CDR3 region has 13 residues. The CDR3 is CASSQGPTYEQYF. In DNA form, the CDR3 reads TGCGCCAGCAGCCAAGGGCCGACCTACGAGCAGTACTTC.

The V gene is TRBV19, the J gene TRBJ1-2; D might be TRBD1 (6 bases). In germline, CDR1 is LNHDA, CDR2 SQIVND (reference sequence). The length of the CDR3 is 13 residues. V dropped 5 bases and J dropped 8 bases, with 15 bases sitting between them. CDR3 in DNA: TGTGCCAGTAGTCCCGGGGCAGGGGACGGCTACACCTTC. Residues: CASSPGAGDGYTF.

V and J are TRBV5-1 and TRBJ2-7; TRBD1 agrees at 9 bases. V shed 6 bases, J shed 4 bases, and the junction held 11 bases outside the gene matches. Germline-derived CDR1 and CDR2 are SGHRS and YFSETQ. The CDR3 contains 15 residues. CDR3 sequence reads: CASTDQPGQGYEQYF. The DNA of the CDR3 is TGCGCCAGCACCGATCAGCCGGGACAGGGTTACGAGCAGTACTTC.

The table lists this clone with a few counts. At one boundary the junction diverges from the germline segment, which might be a read error. CDR3 region: CASSSPGQGIENIQYF. CDR3 DNA sequence: TGTGCCAGCTCATCACCGGGACAGGGTATAGAAAACATTCAGTACTTC. This chain joins TRBV18 and TRBJ2-4; 9 bases map to TRBD1. The germline gives CDR1 KGHSH, CDR2 LQKENI. CDR3 size: 16 residues.

The V call is TRBV24-1, the J call TRBJ1-1, with D unclear. Germline lookup yields CDR1 KGHDR and CDR2 SFDVKD. The V end lost 3 bases, the J end lost 6 bases, and 10 bases lay between the germline ends. This CDR3 contains 13 residues. The CDR3 DNA reads as TGTGCCACCAGTGATGGGGAGGCGGCTGAAGCTTTCTTT. Translating it yields CATSDGEAAEAFF.

The V and J genes are TRBV15 and TRBJ2-3; D tentatively reads TRBD1 or TRBD2 (6 bases each). CDR1 is LNHNV, CDR2 YYDKDF, per germline (reference sequence). This CDR3 region has 15 residues. Deletions cut 0 bases from V and 5 bases from J, with 12 bases between. The CDR3 sequence: CATSRDRGAGDTQYF. CDR3 nucleotides: TGTGCCACCAGCAGAGATAGGGGGGCCGGAGATACGCAGTATTTT.

This rearrangement joins TRBV24-1 to TRBJ2-4; 9 nucleotides match TRBD1. V shed 4 bases, J shed 5 bases, and the junction held 8 bases outside the gene matches. Germline loops: CDR1 KGHDR, CDR2 SFDVKD. The length of the CDR3 is 16 residues. CDR3 in amino acids: CATSDPGQGRENIQYF. As DNA, the CDR3 is TGTGCCACCAGTGACCCGGGACAGGGAAGGGAAAACATTCAGTACTTC.

The chain carries TRBV7-9 and TRBJ1-1; D remains unclear. CDR1 is SEHNR and CDR2 is FQNEAQ in the germline V gene (reference sequence). This CDR3 region has 14 residues. V lost 1 base and J lost 3, with 9 bases in between. This CDR3 reads CASSLGSWDTEAFF. For the CDR3, the DNA is TGTGCCAGCAGCTTAGGCAGTTGGGACACTGAAGCTTTCTTT.

This clone was seen a single time. The V call is TRBV18, the J call TRBJ2-3, with unresolved D. Trimming removed 0 bases at V and 1 base at J, with 5 bases between. CDR1 is KGHSH, CDR2 LQKENI, per germline. The length of the CDR3 is 14 residues. The CDR3 nucleotides are TGTGCCAGCTCACCACCGTTGGGCACAGATACGCAGTATTTT. Translation: CASSPPLGTDTQYF.

This sequence joins TRBV7-8 and TRBJ2-3; no clear D. Germline V gene sequence: CDR1 SGHVS, CDR2 FQNEAQ. The CDR3 has 15 amino acids. The V gene lost 6 bases and the J gene lost 1 base, with 14 bases spanning the gap. CDR3 nucleotide sequence: TGTGCCAGCAGTTCAGATTCAAGAGGCACAGATACGCAGTATTTT. Translation: CASSSDSRGTDTQYF. Variable domain in full (rest from reference TRBV7-8 and TRBJ2-3): GAGVSQSPRYKVAKRGQDVALRCDPISGHVSLFWYQQALGQGPEFLTYFQNEAQLDKSGLPSDRFFAERPEGSVSTLKIQRTQQEDSAVYLCASSSDSRGTDTQYFGPGTRLTVL.

The rearrangement joins TRBV4-2 to TRBJ1-2; no clear D. V lost 5 bases, J lost 8 bases, and 12 bases lay in between. Germline lookup yields CDR1 LGHNA and CDR2 YNFKEQ. This CDR3 has 12 amino acids. CDR3 sequence: CASSSPVGGYTF. The CDR3 nucleotides are TGTGCCAGCAGCTCCCCGGTGGGGGGCTACACCTTC.

The chain has TRBV9 and TRBJ2-1, with a possible D match to TRBD2 (6 bases). Germline lookup yields CDR1 SGDLS and CDR2 YYNGEE. The CDR3 spans 14 residues. V lost 4 bases and J lost 0, with 8 bases in between. DNA for the CDR3: TGTGCCAGCAGCCGGGGGTACTCCTACAATGAGCAGTTCTTC. Amino acid sequence: CASSRGYSYNEQFF.

This clone has a handful of counts. J is TRBJ1-4 and V is TRBV18; TRBD1 is a possible D gene (6 bases). The CDR3 is 15 amino acids. V lost 5 bases, J lost 5 bases, and 15 bases lay in between. Germline V gives CDR1 KGHSH, CDR2 LQKENI. The DNA of the CDR3 is TGTGCCAGCTCAGTGGGACTCGGGACAAATGAAAAACTGTTTTTT. Amino acid sequence: CASSVGLGTNEKLFF.

The J gene is TRBJ1-4, the V gene TRBV18; D is uncertain. The CDR3 contains 15 residues. V lost 3 bases to trimming and J lost 6 bases, with 14 bases between them. CDR1 and CDR2 (germline): KGHSH, LQKENI. The CDR3 bases are TGTGCCAGCTCACCTCGGGCGCAATCGGATGAAAAACTGTTTTTT. It specifies CASSPRAQSDEKLFF.

V gene TRBV7-2 combines with J gene TRBJ1-1; 9 bases match TRBD1. Germline CDR1 and CDR2: SGHTA and FQGNSA. The CDR3 spans 14 residues. With 5 bases clipped from V and 6 bases from J, the junction kept 7 bases outside the gene matches. In nucleotides, the CDR3 is TGTGCCAGCAGCGGACAGGGGCGGACGGCTGAAGCTTTCTTT. Its translation is CASSGQGRTAEAFF.

This clone was seen a single time. CDR3 in DNA: TGTGCCACCAGTGATTTCGGGAAGCCCCAGCATTTT. Amino acid sequence: CATSDFGKPQHF. V is TRBV24-1 and J is TRBJ1-5, with D hard to call. The CDR3 runs to 12 residues. Germline V gene data show CDR1 as KGHDR and CDR2 as SFDVKD. V was cut by 1 base and J by 8 bases, with 5 bases left in between.

The chain couples TRBV14 to TRBJ2-2, with a weak D call TRBD2 (6 bases). There are 17 residues in the CDR3. V lost 5 bases and J 1 base, leaving 17 bases between the germline ends. CDR1 SGHDN and CDR2 FVKESK come from the germline V gene. The CDR3 is CASSGRSGPLNTGELFF. The CDR3 coding sequence is TGTGCCAGCAGCGGGAGGAGCGGCCCTTTGAACACCGGGGAGCTGTTTTTT. Full variable domain (outside the CDR3, taken from reference TRBV14 and TRBJ2-2): EAGVTQFPSHSVIEKGQTVTLRCDPISGHDNLYWYRRVMGKEIKFLLHFVKESKQDESGMPNNRFLAERTGGTYSTLKVQPAELEDSGVYFCASSGRSGPLNTGELFFGEGSRLTVL.

The chain employs TRBV19 and TRBJ1-2; D gene ambiguous. Germline V gives CDR1 LNHDA, CDR2 SQIVND (reference sequence). The CDR3 spans 14 residues. Trimming cost V 7 bases and J 2 bases, with 14 bases left between them. CDR3 loop: CASNPRGNNYGYTF. In nucleotides, the CDR3 is TGTGCCAGTAACCCACGGGGAAACAACTATGGCTACACCTTC.

The chain uses TRBV6-5 and TRBJ2-7; tentatively, D is TRBD1 (6 bases). The CDR3 contains 13 residues. With 5 bases removed from V and 2 bases from J, the gap between germline ends came to 10 bases. The germline CDR1 and CDR2 sequences are MNHEY and SVGAGI. Here the CDR3 reads CASSTGTAYEQYF. The CDR3 region has the DNA TGTGCCAGCAGTACAGGGACGGCCTACGAGCAGTACTTC.

The rearrangement links TRBV19 to TRBJ2-2; tentatively, D is TRBD1 or TRBD2 (5 bases each). V gave up 9 bases and J gave up 5 bases, with 13 bases separating them. Germline CDR1 and CDR2: LNHDA and SQIVND (reference sequence). The CDR3 runs to 13 residues. CDR3 coding DNA: TGTGCCAGCCGGGACCTGATGACCGGGGAGCTGTTTTTT. Translation gives CASRDLMTGELFF.

The chain joins TRBV2 to TRBJ1-4; 7 bases match TRBD1. The CDR3 sequence is 16 residues long. V shed 6 bases, J shed 2 bases, and the junction held 9 bases outside the gene matches. The germline V gene has CDR1 SNHLY and CDR2 FYNNEI. The CDR3 bases are TGTGCCAGCAGCAGAACCACAGGGGCGACTAATGAAAAACTGTTTTTT. This sequence encodes CASSRTTGATNEKLFF.

The chain joins TRBV18 to TRBJ1-4; D is unclear. V was shortened by 8 bases and J by 7 bases, with 14 bases between the two germline ends. This CDR3 region has 13 residues. In germline, CDR1 is KGHSH, CDR2 LQKENI. This chain's CDR3 is CASRGQDSEKLFF. In DNA form, the CDR3 reads TGTGCCAGCCGAGGGCAGGATTCTGAAAAACTGTTTTTT. Full variable domain (missing parts from reference TRBV18 and TRBJ1-4): NAGVMQNPRHLVRRRGQEARLRCSPMKGHSHVYWYRQLPEEGLKFMVYLQKENIIDESGMPKERFSAEFPKEGPSILRIQQVVRGDSAAYFCASRGQDSEKLFFGSGTQLSVL.

The chain recombines TRBV5-6 with TRBJ2-7; tentative D call: TRBD1 (6 bases). Germline CDR1 is SGHDT and CDR2 is YYEEEE. V was clipped by 3 bases and J by 7 bases, with 14 bases between them. This CDR3 region has 13 residues. As DNA, the CDR3 is TGTGCCAGCAGCTACGGACAGTTCAGGGAGCAGTACTTC. Translating it yields CASSYGQFREQYF.